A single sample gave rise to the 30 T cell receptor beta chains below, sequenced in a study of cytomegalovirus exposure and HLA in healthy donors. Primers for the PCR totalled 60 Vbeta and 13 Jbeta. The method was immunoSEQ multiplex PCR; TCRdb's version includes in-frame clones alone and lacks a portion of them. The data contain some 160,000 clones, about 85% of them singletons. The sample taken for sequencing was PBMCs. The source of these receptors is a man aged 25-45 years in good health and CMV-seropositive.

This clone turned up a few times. In DNA form, the CDR3 reads TGTGCAAGTCGCTTAGTCTGGGCGGGAGCGAATGACAATGAGCAGTTCTTC. Translated, it gives CASRLVWAGANDNEQFF. The gene calls are TRBV12-2 and TRBJ2-1; TRBD2, the table's D call, lacks a check against the DNA. TRBV12-2 corresponds to a pseudogene. This CDR3 contains 17 residues.

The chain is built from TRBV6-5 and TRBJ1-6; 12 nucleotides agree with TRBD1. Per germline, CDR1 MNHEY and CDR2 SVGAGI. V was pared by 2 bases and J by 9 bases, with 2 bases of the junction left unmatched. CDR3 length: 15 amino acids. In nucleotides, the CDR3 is TGTGCCAGCAGTTACGGGGACAGGGGGCCTTCACCCCTCCACTTT. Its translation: CASSYGDRGPSPLHF.

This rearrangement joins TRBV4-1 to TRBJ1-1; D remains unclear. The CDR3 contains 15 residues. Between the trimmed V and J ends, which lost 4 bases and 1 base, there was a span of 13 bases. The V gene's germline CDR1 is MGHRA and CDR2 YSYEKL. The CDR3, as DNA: TGCGCCAGCAGCCCCTTTGGTGAGTGGAACACTGAAGCTTTCTTT. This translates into CASSPFGEWNTEAFF.

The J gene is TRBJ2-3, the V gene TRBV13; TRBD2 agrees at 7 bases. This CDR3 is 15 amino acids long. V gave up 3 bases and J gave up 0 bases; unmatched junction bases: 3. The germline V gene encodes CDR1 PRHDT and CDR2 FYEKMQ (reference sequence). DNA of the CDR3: TGTGCCAGCAGCTTGCGCGGGGGAAGCACAGATACGCAGTATTTT. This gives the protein CASSLRGGSTDTQYF. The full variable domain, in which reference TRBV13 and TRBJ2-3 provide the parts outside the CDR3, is AAGVIQSPRHLIKEKRETATLKCYPIPRHDTVYWYQQGPGQDPQFLISFYEKMQSDKGSIPDRFSAQQFSDYHSELNMSSLELGDSALYFCASSLRGGSTDTQYFGPGTRLTVL.

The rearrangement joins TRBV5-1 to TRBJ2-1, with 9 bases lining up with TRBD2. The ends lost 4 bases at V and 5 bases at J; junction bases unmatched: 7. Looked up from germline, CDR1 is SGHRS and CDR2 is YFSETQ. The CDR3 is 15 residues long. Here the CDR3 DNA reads TGCGCCAGCAGCCCATTAGCGGGAGTCGACAATGAGCAGTTCTTC. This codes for CASSPLAGVDNEQFF. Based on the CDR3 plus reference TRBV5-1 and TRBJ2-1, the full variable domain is KAGVTQTPRYLIKTRGQQVTLSCSPISGHRSVSWYQQTPGQGLQFLFEYFSETQRNKGNFPGRFSGRQFSNSRSEMNVSTLELGDSALYLCASSPLAGVDNEQFFGPGTRLTVL.

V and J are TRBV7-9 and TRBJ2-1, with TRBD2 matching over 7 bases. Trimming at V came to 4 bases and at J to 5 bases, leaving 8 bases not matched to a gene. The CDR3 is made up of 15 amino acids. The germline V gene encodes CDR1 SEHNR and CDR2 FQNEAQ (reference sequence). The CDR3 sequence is CASSSASGGDNEQFF. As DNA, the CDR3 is TGTGCCAGCAGCTCGGCTAGCGGAGGGGACAATGAGCAGTTCTTC.

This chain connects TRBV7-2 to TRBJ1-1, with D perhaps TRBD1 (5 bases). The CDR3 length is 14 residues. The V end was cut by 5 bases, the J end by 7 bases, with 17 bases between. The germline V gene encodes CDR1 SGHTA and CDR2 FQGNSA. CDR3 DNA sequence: TGTGCCAGCAGCCCAGGGTCCCCGACGGGTGAAGCTTTCTTT. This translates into CASSPGSPTGEAFF.

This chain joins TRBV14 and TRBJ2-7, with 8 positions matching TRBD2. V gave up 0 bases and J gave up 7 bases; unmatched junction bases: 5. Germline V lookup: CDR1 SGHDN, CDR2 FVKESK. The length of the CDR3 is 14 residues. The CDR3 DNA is TGTGCCAGCAGCCAAGAGACCCAGCGGGGGGAGCAGTACGTC. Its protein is CASSQETQRGEQYV.

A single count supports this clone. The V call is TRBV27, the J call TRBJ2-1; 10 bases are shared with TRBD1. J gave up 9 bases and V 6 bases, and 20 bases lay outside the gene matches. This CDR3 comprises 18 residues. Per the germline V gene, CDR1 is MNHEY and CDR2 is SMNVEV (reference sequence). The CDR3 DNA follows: TGTGCCAGCAGACCGGGACAGGGGTTGTTCTTGGTGTTGGGTGAGCAGTTCTTC. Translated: CASRPGQGLFLVLGEQFF.

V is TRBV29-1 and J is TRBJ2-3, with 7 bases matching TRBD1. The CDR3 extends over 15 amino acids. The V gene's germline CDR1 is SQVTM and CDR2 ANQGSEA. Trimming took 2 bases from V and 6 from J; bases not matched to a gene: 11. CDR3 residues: CSVESRRQGPDTQYF. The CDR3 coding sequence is TGCAGCGTTGAATCCCGCCGACAGGGTCCCGATACGCAGTATTTT.

The CDR3 region has the DNA TGTGCCAGCAGTGAAGAGGGAGGCCGGTACGTC. Amino acid sequence: CASSEEGGRYV. The chain couples TRBV6-1 to TRBJ2-7; maybe TRBD2 (6 bases). The CDR3 spans 11 residues. Trimming removed 1 base from V and 12 bases from J, with 10 bases in between. CDR1 MNHNS and CDR2 SASEGT come from the germline V gene.

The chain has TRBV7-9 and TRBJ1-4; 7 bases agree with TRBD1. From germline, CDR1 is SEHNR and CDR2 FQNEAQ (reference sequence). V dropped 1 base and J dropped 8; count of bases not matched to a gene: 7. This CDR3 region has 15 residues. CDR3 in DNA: TGTGCCAGCAGCTTAGTCGAGGGGGGACAGGAAAAACTGTTTTTT. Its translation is CASSLVEGGQEKLFF.

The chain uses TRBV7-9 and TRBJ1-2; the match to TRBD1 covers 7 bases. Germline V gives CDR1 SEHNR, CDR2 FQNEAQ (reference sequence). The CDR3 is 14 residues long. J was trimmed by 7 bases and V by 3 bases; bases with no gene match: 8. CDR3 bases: TGTGCCAGCAGCTTTACCCCAGGGGGAGGTGGCTACACCTTC. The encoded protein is CASSFTPGGGGYTF.

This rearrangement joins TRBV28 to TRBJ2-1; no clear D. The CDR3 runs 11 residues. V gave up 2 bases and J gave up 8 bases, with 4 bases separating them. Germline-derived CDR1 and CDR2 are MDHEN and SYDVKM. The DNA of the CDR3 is TGTGCCAGCAGTTTAGTCTATGAGCAGTTCTTC. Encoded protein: CASSLVYEQFF.

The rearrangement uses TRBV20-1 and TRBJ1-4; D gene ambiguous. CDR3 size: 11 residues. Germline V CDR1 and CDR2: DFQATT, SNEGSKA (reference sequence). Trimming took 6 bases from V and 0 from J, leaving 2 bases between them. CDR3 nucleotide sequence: TGCAGTGCCGCAACTAATGAAAAACTGTTTTTT. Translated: CSAATNEKLFF.

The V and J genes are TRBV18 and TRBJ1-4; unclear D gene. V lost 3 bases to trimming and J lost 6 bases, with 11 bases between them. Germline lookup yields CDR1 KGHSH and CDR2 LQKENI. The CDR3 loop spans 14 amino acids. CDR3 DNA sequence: TGTGCCAGCTCACCCCCGGGTGGAGATGAAAAACTGTTTTTT. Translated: CASSPPGGDEKLFF. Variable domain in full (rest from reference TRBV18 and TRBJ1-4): NAGVMQNPRHLVRRRGQEARLRCSPMKGHSHVYWYRQLPEEGLKFMVYLQKENIIDESGMPKERFSAEFPKEGPSILRIQQVVRGDSAAYFCASSPPGGDEKLFFGSGTQLSVL.

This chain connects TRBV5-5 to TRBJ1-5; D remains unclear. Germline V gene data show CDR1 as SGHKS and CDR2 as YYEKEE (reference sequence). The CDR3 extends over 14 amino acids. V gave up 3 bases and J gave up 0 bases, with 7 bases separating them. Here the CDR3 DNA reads TGTGCCAGCAGCTGGGCAGCTAGCAATCAGCCCCAGCATTTT. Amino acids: CASSWAASNQPQHF.

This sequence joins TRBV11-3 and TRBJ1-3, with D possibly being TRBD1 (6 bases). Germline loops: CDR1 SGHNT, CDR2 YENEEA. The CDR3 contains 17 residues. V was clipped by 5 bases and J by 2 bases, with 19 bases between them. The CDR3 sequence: CASSPRGGGGTGNTIYF. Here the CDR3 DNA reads TGTGCCAGCAGCCCCAGGGGCGGCGGCGGAACTGGAAACACCATATATTTT.

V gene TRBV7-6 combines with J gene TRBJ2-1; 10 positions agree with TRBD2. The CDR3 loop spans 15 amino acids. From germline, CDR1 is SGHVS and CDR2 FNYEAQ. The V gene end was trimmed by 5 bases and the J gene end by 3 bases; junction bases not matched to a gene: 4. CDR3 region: CASSLGLAIYNEQFF. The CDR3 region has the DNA TGTGCCAGCAGCCTGGGACTAGCGATCTACAATGAGCAGTTCTTC.

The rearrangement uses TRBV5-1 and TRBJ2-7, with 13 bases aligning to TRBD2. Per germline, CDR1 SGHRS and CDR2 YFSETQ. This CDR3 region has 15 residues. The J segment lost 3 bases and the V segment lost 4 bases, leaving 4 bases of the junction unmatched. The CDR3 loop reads CASSLTSGRVYEQYF. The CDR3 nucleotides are TGCGCCAGCAGCCTAACTAGCGGGAGGGTCTACGAGCAGTACTTC.

The CDR3 nucleotides are TGCGCCAGCAGCTTGGATGGGGGGACAGGGAGCAATGAGCAGTTCTTC. It encodes CASSLDGGTGSNEQFF. V gene TRBV5-1 combines with J gene TRBJ2-1; 9 bases align to TRBD1. The germline V gene has CDR1 SGHRS and CDR2 YFSETQ. The CDR3 length is 16 residues. J gave up 6 bases and V 0 bases, and 7 bases lay outside the gene matches.

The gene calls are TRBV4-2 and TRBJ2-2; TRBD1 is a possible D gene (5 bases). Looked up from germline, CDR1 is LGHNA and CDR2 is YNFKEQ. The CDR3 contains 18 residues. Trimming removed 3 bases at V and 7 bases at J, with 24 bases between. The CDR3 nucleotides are TGTGCCAGCAGCCATGGGATTTCGGGTGGCAGGGCGCGCGGGGAGCTGTTTTTT. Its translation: CASSHGISGGRARGELFF.

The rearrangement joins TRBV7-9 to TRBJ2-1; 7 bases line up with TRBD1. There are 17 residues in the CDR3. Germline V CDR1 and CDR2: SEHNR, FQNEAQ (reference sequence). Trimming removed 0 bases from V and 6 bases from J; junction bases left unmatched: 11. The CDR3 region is CASSLAPPDRSTNEQFF. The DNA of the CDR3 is TGTGCCAGCAGCTTAGCCCCCCCGGACAGGAGTACCAATGAGCAGTTCTTC.

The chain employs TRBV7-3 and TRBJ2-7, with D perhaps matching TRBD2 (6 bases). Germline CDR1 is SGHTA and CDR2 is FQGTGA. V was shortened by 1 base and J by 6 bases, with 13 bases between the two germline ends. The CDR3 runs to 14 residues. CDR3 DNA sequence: TGTGCCAGCAGCTTAATTGGGGGGATAGGCGAGCAGTACTTC. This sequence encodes CASSLIGGIGEQYF.

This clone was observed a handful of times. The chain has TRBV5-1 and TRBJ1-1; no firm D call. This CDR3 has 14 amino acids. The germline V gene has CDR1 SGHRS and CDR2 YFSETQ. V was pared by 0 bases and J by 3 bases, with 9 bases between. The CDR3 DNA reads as TGCGCCAGCAGCTTGGTCGGGTTGGACACTGAAGCTTTCTTT. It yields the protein CASSLVGLDTEAFF.

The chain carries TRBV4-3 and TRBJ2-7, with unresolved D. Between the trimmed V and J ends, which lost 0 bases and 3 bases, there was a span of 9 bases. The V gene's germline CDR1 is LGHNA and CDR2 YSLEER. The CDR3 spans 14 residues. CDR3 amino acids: CASSQETGYYEQYF. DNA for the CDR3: TGCGCCAGCAGCCAAGAGACTGGGTACTACGAGCAGTACTTC.

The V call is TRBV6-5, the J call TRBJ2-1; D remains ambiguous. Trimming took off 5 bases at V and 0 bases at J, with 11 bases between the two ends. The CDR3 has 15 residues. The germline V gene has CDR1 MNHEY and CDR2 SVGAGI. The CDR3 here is CASSLDLSSYNEQFF. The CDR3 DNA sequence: TGTGCCAGCAGTCTCGACTTGAGCTCCTACAATGAGCAGTTCTTC.

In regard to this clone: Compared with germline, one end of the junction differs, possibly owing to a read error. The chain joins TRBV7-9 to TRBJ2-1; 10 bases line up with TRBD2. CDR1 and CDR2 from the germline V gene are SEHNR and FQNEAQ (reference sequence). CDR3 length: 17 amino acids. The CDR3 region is CSSSLALAGDVYNEQFF. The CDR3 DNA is TGTTCCAGCAGCTTAGCGCTAGCGGGAGACGTGTACAATGAGCAGTTCTTC.

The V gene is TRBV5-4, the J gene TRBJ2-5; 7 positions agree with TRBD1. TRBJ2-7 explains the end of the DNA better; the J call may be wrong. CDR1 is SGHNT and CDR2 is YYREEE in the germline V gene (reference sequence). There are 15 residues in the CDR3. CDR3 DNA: TGTGCCAGCAGCCGTAGACAGGGCAGCTCCTACGAGCAGTACTTC. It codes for CASSRRQGSSYEQYF.

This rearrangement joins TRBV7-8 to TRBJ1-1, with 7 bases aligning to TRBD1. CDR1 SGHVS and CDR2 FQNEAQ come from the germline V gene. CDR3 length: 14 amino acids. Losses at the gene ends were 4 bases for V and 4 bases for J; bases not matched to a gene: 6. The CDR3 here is CASSSITGVTEAFF. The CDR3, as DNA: TGTGCCAGCAGCTCGATTACAGGGGTCACTGAAGCTTTCTTT.